Sequencing of this T cell receptor beta chain was carried out in a study of PD-1 blockade in mismatch repair-deficient tumors. V lost 1 base, J lost 3 bases, and 4 bases stayed unmatched. Germline loops: CDR1 SGHNT, CDR2 YYREEE (reference sequence). The CDR3 has 16 residues. TCRdb keeps only in-frame clones here, not all; method: immunoSEQ multiplex PCR. The repertoire includes roughly 45,000 clones, roughly 82% of them detected once, and 2.5% to 4% sits in the top ten. Sequencing was performed on PBMCs, taken before pembrolizumab treatment. The source of this sequence is an adult with mismatch repair-deficient cancer. The chain joins TRBV5-4 to TRBJ1-4, with TRBD1 matching 9 bases. DNA of the CDR3: TGTGCCAGCAGCTTGAGGGACAGGGCCTCTAATGAAAAACTGTTTTTT. Its translation: CASSLRDRASNEKLFF.